This T cell receptor (beta chain) appears in the sequencing data of a study of blood T cell repertoires in COVID-19. TCRdb's copy holds only in-frame clones and misses some; the assay was immunoSEQ multiplex PCR. The sample lists fewer than 200,000 clones; 76% were seen once. CDR3 length: 17 amino acids. In germline, CDR1 is SGHRS, CDR2 YFSETQ. V was clipped by 4 bases and J by 0 bases; unmatched bases: 9. J is TRBJ1-3 and V is TRBV5-1, with 8 bases matching TRBD1. The sequence was obtained from a woman at least 80 years old with acute or convalescent COVID-19. Sequencing used peripheral blood. CDR3 sequence reads: CASSPRTGSISGNTIYF. The CDR3, as DNA: TGCGCCAGCAGCCCCCGGACAGGGTCGATCTCTGGAAACACCATATATTTT.